This paragraph covers one T cell receptor (beta chain) sequence. Germline CDR1 is SQVTM and CDR2 is ANQGSEA. The CDR3 length is 13 residues. Between the trimmed V and J ends, which lost 6 bases and 4 bases, there was a span of 15 bases. CD45RO-negative, CCR7-selected cells formed the naive CD8 fraction, which excluded terminally differentiated effector memory CD45RA+ cells. This sample is drawn from a study of shared clonotypes between healthy human individuals. TCRdb keeps only in-frame clones here, not all; method: immunoSEQ multiplex PCR. The repertoire holds millions of clones, with less than 95% as singletons.

The receptor comes from a man younger than 35 in good health. The chain employs TRBV29-1 and TRBJ1-2, with D perhaps TRBD1 (6 bases). The sequenced sample was naive CD8+ T cells sorted from blood. CDR3 loop: CSVPTGTIYGYTF. The CDR3 DNA follows: TGCAGCGTACCTACTGGGACAATCTATGGCTACACCTTC. The full variable domain, completed using reference TRBV29-1 and TRBJ1-2, is SAVISQKPSRDICQRGTSLTIQCQVDSQVTMMFWYRQQPGQSLTLIATANQGSEATYESGFVIDKFPISRPNLTFSTLTVSNMSPEDSSIYLCSVPTGTIYGYTFGSGTRLTVV.